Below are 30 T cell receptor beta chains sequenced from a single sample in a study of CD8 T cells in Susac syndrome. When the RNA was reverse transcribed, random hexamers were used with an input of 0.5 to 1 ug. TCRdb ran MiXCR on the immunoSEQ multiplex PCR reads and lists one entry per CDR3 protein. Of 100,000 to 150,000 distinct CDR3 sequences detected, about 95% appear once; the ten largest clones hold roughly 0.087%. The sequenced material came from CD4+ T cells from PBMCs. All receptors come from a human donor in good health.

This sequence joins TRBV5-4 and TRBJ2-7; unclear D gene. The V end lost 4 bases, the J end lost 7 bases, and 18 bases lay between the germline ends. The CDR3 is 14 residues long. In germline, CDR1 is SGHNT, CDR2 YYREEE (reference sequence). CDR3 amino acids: CASSPGPSAREQYF. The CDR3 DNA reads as TGTGCCAGCAGCCCCGGACCGTCCGCGCGTGAGCAGTACTTC.

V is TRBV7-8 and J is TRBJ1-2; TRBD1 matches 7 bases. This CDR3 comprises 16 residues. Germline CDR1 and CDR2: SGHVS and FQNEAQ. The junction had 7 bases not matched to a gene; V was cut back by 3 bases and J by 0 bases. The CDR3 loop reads CASSLDRRTTNYGYTF. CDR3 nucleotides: TGTGCCAGCAGCTTGGACAGGCGGACAACTAACTATGGCTACACCTTC.

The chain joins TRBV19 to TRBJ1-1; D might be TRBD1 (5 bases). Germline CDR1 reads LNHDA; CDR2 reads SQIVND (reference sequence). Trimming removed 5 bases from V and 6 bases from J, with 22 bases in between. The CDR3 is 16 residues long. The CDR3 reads CASSPLGTQGKSEAFF. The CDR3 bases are TGTGCCAGTAGTCCCCTGGGCACCCAGGGTAAATCTGAAGCTTTCTTT.

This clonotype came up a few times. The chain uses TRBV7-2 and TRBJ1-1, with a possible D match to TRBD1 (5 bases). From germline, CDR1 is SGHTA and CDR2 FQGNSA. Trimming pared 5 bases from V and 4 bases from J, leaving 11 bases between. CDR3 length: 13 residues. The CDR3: CASSVQAGTEAFF. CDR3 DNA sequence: TGTGCCAGCAGCGTACAGGCTGGCACTGAAGCTTTCTTT. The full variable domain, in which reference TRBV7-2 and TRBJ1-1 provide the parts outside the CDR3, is GAGVSQSPSNKVTEKGKDVELRCDPISGHTALYWYRQSLGQGLEFLIYFQGNSAPDKSGLPSDRFSAERTGGSVSTLTIQRTQQEDSAVYLCASSVQAGTEAFFGQGTRLTVV.

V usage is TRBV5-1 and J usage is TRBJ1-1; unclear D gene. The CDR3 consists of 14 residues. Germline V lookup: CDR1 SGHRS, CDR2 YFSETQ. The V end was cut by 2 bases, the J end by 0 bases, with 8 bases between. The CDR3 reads CASSFQPMNTEAFF. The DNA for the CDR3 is TGCGCCAGCAGCTTCCAACCCATGAACACTGAAGCTTTCTTT.

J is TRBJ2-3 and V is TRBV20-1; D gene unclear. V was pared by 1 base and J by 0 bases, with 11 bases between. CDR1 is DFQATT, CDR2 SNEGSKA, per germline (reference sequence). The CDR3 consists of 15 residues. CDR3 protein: CSARAGSRSTDTQYF. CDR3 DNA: TGCAGTGCTAGAGCTGGTAGCCGTAGCACAGATACGCAGTATTTT.

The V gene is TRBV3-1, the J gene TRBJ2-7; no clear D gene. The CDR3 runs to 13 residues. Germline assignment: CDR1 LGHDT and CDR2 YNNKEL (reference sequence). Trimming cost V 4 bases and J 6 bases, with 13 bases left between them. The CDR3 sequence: CASSRGGAAEQYF. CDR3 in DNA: TGTGCCAGCAGCCGTGGCGGTGCCGCCGAGCAGTACTTC.

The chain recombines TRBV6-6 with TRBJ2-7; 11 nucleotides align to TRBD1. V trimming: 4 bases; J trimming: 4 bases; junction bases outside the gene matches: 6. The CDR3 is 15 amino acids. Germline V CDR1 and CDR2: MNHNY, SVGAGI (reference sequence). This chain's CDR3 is CASSSEGQGGYEQYF. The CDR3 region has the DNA TGTGCCAGCAGTTCCGAGGGACAGGGGGGGTACGAGCAGTACTTC.

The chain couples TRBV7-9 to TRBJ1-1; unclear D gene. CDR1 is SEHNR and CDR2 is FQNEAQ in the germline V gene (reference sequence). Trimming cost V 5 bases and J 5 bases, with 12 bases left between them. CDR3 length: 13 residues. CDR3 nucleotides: TGTGCCAGCAGCCAATCAGGTGGGACTGAAGCTTTCTTT. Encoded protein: CASSQSGGTEAFF.

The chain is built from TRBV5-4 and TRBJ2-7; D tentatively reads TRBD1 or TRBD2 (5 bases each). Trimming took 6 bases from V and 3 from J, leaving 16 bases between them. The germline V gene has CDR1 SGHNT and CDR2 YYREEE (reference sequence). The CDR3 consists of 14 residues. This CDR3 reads CASNQRGRDYEQYF. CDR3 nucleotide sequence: TGTGCCAGCAACCAGAGGGGACGGGACTACGAGCAGTACTTC.

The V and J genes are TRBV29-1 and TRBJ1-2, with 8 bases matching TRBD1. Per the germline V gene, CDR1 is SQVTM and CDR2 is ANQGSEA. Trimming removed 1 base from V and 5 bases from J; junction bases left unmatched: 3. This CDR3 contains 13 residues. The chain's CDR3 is CSVEGGQVYGYTF. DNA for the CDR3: TGCAGCGTTGAAGGGGGACAGGTTTATGGCTACACCTTC.

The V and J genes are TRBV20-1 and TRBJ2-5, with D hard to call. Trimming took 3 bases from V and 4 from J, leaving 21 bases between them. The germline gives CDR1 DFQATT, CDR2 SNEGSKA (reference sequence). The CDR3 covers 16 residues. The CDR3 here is CSARVPGIVIGETQYF. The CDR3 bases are TGCAGTGCTAGGGTCCCCGGCATCGTGATCGGAGAGACCCAGTACTTC.

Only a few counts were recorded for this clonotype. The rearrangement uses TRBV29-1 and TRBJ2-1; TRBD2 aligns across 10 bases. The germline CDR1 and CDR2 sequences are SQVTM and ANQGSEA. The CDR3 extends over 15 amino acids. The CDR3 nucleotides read TGCAGTTCCCGCGGAGCGGGAGGGCCTTACAATGAGCAGTTCTTC. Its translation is CSSRGAGGPYNEQFF.

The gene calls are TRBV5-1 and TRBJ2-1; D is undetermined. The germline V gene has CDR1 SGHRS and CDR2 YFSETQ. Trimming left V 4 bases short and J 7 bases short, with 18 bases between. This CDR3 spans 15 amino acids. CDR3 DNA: TGCGCCAGCAGCCCTCGTCAAGGGAATTGGAATGAGCAGTTCTTC. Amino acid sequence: CASSPRQGNWNEQFF.

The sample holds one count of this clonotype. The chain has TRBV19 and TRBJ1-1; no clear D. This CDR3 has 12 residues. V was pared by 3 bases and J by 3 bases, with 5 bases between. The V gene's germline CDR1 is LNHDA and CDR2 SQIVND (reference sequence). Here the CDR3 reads CASSMGHTEAFF. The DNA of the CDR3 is TGTGCCAGTAGTATGGGCCACACTGAAGCTTTCTTT.

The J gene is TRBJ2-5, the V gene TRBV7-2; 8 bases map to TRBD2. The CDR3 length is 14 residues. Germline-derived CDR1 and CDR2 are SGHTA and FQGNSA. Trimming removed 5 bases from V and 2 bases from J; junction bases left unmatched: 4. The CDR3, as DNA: TGTGCCAGCAGCCCCGGGGGGGGACAAGAGACCCAGTACTTC. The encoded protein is CASSPGGGQETQYF.

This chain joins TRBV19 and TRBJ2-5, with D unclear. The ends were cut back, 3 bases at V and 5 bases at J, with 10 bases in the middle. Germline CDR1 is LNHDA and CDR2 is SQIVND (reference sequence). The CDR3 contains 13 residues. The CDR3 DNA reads TGTGCCAGTAGTATTCCTGGCTTGGAGACCCAGTACTTC. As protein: CASSIPGLETQYF. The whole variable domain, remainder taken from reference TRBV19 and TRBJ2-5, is DGGITQSPKYLFRKEGQNVTLSCEQNLNHDAMYWYRQDPGQGLRLIYYSQIVNDFQKGDIAEGYSVSREKKESFPLTVTSAQKNPTAFYLCASSIPGLETQYFGPGTRLLVL.

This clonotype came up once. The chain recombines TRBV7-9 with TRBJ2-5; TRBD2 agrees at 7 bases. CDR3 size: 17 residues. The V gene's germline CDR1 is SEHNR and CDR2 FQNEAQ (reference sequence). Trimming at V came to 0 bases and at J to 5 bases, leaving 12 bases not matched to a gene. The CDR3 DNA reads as TGTGCCAGCAGCTTAGCGCCGTTGTCTAGCGGCTTGGAGACCCAGTACTTC. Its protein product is CASSLAPLSSGLETQYF.

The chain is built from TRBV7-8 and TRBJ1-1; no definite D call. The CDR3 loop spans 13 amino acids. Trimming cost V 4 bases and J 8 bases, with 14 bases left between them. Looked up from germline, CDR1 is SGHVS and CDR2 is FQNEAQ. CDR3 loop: CASSSDIATEAFF. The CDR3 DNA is TGTGCCAGCAGCTCCGACATCGCCACGGAAGCTTTCTTT. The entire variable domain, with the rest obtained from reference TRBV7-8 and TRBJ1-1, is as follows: GAGVSQSPRYKVAKRGQDVALRCDPISGHVSLFWYQQALGQGPEFLTYFQNEAQLDKSGLPSDRFFAERPEGSVSTLKIQRTQQEDSAVYLCASSSDIATEAFFGQGTRLTVV.

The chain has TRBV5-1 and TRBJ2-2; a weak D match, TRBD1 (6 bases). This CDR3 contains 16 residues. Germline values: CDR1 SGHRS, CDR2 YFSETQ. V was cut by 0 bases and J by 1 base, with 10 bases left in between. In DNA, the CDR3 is TGCGCCAGCAGCTTGGTATTACAGGGGAACACCGGGGAGCTGTTTTTT. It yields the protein CASSLVLQGNTGELFF. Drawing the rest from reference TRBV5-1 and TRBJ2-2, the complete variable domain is KAGVTQTPRYLIKTRGQQVTLSCSPISGHRSVSWYQQTPGQGLQFLFEYFSETQRNKGNFPGRFSGRQFSNSRSEMNVSTLELGDSALYLCASSLVLQGNTGELFFGEGSRLTVL.

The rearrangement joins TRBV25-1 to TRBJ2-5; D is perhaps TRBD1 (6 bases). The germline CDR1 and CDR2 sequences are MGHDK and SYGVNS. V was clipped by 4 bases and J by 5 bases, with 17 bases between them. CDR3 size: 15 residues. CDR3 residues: CASSGQVKTWETQYF. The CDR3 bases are TGTGCCAGCAGTGGACAGGTTAAAACTTGGGAGACCCAGTACTTC.

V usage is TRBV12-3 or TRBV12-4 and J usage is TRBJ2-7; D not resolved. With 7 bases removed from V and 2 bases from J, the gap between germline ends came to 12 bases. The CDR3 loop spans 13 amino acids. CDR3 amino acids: CASIDHRAYEQYF. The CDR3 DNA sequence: TGTGCCAGCATCGACCACCGGGCCTACGAGCAGTACTTC.

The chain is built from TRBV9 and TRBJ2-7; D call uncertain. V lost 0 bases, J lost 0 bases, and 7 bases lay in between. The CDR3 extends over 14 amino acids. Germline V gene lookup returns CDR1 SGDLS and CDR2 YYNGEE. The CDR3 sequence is CASSVGILSYEQYF. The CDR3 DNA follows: TGTGCCAGCAGCGTAGGGATCCTCTCCTACGAGCAGTACTTC.

The CDR3 region has the DNA TGTGCCAGCATTTCCCGGGGGATGAACACTGAAGCTTTCTTT. This gives the protein CASISRGMNTEAFF. V and J are TRBV6-5 and TRBJ1-1; possibly TRBD1 for D (5 bases). This CDR3 has 14 residues. Per the germline V gene, CDR1 is MNHEY and CDR2 is SVGAGI. Trimming removed 7 bases at V and 0 bases at J, with 12 bases between.

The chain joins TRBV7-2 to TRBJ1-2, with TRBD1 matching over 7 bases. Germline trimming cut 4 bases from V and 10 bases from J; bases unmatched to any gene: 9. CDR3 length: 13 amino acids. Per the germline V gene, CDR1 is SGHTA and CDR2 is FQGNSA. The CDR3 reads CASSSPDRRDYTF. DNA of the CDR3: TGTGCCAGCAGCTCCCCGGACAGGAGAGACTACACCTTC.

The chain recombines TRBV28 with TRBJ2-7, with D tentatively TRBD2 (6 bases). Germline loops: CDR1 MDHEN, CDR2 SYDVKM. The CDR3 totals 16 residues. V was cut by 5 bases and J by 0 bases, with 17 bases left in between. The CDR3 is CASSLAWGVSSYEQYF. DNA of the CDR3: TGTGCCAGCAGTCTAGCTTGGGGGGTGAGCTCCTACGAGCAGTACTTC. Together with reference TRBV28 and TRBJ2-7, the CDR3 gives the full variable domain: DVKVTQSSRYLVKRTGEKVFLECVQDMDHENMFWYRQDPGLGLRLIYFSYDVKMKEKGDIPEGYSVSREKKERFSLILESASTNQTSMYLCASSLAWGVSSYEQYFGPGTRLTVT.

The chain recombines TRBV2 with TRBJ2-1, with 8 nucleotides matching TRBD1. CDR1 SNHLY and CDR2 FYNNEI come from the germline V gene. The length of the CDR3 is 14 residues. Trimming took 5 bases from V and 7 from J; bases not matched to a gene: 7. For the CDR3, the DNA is TGTGCCAGCAGTTTCGGACAGGGTAGGAATGAGCAGTTCTTC. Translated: CASSFGQGRNEQFF.

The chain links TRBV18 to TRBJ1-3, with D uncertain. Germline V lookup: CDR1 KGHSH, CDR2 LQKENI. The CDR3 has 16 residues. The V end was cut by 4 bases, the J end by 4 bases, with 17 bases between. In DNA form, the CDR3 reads TGTGCCAGCTCACGACCTGGGGAACCGAGGGGAAACACCATATATTTT. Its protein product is CASSRPGEPRGNTIYF.

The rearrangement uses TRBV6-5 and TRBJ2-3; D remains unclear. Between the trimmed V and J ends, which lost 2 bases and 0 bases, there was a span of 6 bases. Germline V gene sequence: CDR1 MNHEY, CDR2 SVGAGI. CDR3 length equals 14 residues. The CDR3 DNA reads TGTGCCAGCAGTTACCTCGATAGCACAGATACGCAGTATTTT. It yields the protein CASSYLDSTDTQYF.

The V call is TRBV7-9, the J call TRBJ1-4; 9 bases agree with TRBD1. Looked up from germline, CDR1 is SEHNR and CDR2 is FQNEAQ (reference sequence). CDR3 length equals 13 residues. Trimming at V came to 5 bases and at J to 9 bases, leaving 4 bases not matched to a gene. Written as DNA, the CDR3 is TGTGCCAGCAGCACCGGACAGGGGCAAAAACTGTTTTTT. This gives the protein CASSTGQGQKLFF.